A selection of T cell receptor beta chains follows, all from one sample in a study of T cell repertoires in cytomegalovirus infection. TCRdb re-analysed the reads in MiXCR, keeping a single row per CDR3 protein. The data show 300,000 or so distinct CDR3 sequences, with 20% to 30% seen just once and about an eighth held by the top ten. The antigens these receptors bind are not known. Sequences were derived from cultured PBMCs, sampled from culture after CMV antigen stimulation. Receptors originate from a human donor in good health (CMV status not recorded). Some clones in this sample may be carry-over from other donors' samples. Each CDR3 is given with its conserved first and last residue. A row's size may be missing; if present it is once, few, many or a size class.

j_call v_call clone_size cdr3_aa
TRBJ2-1 TRBV19 . CASSTRDRGTNEQFF
TRBJ2-7 TRBV27 . CASSSPGRVHFYEQYF
TRBJ2-7 TRBV7-9 . CASSLGYGQGARYEQYF
TRBJ2-1 TRBV12-3/TRBV12-4 few CASSLISGSGGNEQFF
TRBJ1-2 TRBV7-2 . CASSLVALGYTF
TRBJ2-1 TRBV7-8 many CASSPGPTSFGQFF
TRBJ2-2 TRBV7-2 many CASTGANTGELFF
TRBJ2-1 TRBV6-2/TRBV6-3 . CASSLWTSGGDEQFF
TRBJ2-1 TRBV7-2 . CASSLVAEQFF
TRBJ2-2 TRBV2 . CASSGDSYTGELFF
TRBJ2-1 TRBV12-3/TRBV12-4 few CASSSPLAGADNEQFF
TRBJ2-3 TRBV6-2/TRBV6-3 few CASTLDRLFTDTQYF
TRBJ2-1 TRBV7-9 . CASSSPRGLAGWNEQFF
TRBJ2-1 TRBV24-1 . CVTSAGPNNEQFF
TRBJ2-5 TRBV5-1 few CASSPTTGQETQYF
TRBJ2-5 TRBV12-3/TRBV12-4 . CASSLLAAAQETQYF
TRBJ1-2 TRBV7-2 many CASNEQPRAQGGYTF
TRBJ1-1 TRBV7-2 few CASSSPRGNTEAFF
TRBJ2-4 TRBV7-9 many CASSQWTGGRGKNIQYF
TRBJ1-1 TRBV6-6 . CASSSYRTGFVEAFF
TRBJ1-5 TRBV6-1 few CASSDPRTGSNQPQHF
TRBJ1-5 TRBV7-2 many CASSGGAGANQPQHF
TRBJ2-7 TRBV7-2 few CASSLSGQGYEQYF
TRBJ1-1 TRBV20-1 . CSARDGTNPSEAFF
TRBJ2-5 TRBV28 few CASSSRTGPQETQYF
TRBJ1-4 TRBV11-2 . CASSRGGATNEKLFF
TRBJ2-5 TRBV11-3 . CASSSLSSSGVGQETQYF
TRBJ1-6 TRBV9 . CASSAQSRSPLHF
TRBJ1-5 TRBV19 many CASSIRGNNQPQHF
TRBJ2-1 TRBV12-3/TRBV12-4 few CASSLGVWGGNEQFF
TRBJ1-5 TRBV7-2 many CASSLERGYYSNQPQHF
TRBJ2-7 TRBV7-2 many CASSSTGSYEQYF
TRBJ1-5 TRBV27 . CASSSAGGGQPQHF
TRBJ2-1 TRBV7-2 many CASSPGQNSYNEQFF
TRBJ1-1 TRBV4-1 . CASSARTGVMNTEAFF
TRBJ2-4 TRBV29-1 once CSVSTVENIQYF
TRBJ2-1 TRBV15 . CATSPTGGESSYNEQFF
TRBJ2-7 TRBV19 . CASSDRTVYEQYF
TRBJ1-3 TRBV5-1 . CASSPDTSGNTIYF
TRBJ2-5 TRBV7-2 few CASSLDRQTQYF
TRBJ2-3 TRBV15 . CATTSRLVSDTQYF
TRBJ2-1 TRBV11-2 . CASSLEQGANEQFF
TRBJ1-6 TRBV19 few CASTRQGDAPLHF
TRBJ2-3 TRBV4-1 . CASSQPGTRDTQYF
TRBJ2-5 TRBV7-9 many CASSSAGTGGSETQYF
TRBJ2-1 TRBV10-3 . CAISGASPEQFF
TRBJ1-1 TRBV5-5 . CASSLYGRNTNTEAFF
TRBJ2-2 TRBV7-2 many CASSSSSGLNTGELFF
TRBJ2-7 TRBV7-2 many CASSGGEVYYEQYF
TRBJ1-2 TRBV20-1 . CSALRGGMGYGYTF
TRBJ1-1 TRBV10-2 . CASSEQGFLQFYTEAFF
TRBJ2-1 TRBV6-1 . CASRPGHPGEQFF
TRBJ2-1 TRBV7-8 . CASSLMASGRVYNEQFF
TRBJ2-1 TRBV29-1 few CSVEAGTSGRDEQFF